The rows below give T cell receptor beta chains drawn from one sample of a study of T cells in Graves' hyperthyroidism and ophthalmopathy. TCRdb reprocessed the multiplex PCR reads with MiXCR, giving one entry per CDR3 protein. This table has about 610,000 distinct CDR3 sequences, about 16% appearing once. The specimen was blood. These receptors were obtained from a woman between 40 and 50 years old with Graves' ophthalmopathy. CDR3s include the opening cysteine and the closing phenylalanine or tryptophan.

cdr3_aa cdr3_length j_call v_call
CASSKGNYNSPLHF 14 TRBJ1-6 TRBV7-2
CASSLAIIAGGKSEQYF 17 TRBJ2-7 TRBV5-8
CASSMTGGMGLTEAFF 16 TRBJ1-1 TRBV19
CASSSSSGVREAFF 14 TRBJ1-1 TRBV11-1
CSARGPDTYEQYF 13 TRBJ2-7 TRBV20-1
CASSLESFTGELFF 14 TRBJ2-2 TRBV5-1
CASSSMGKGGTDTQYF 16 TRBJ2-3 TRBV6-1
CASSGGRYYEQYF 13 TRBJ2-7 TRBV2
CASSPTDRTEAFF 13 TRBJ1-1 TRBV12-3/TRBV12-4
CASSIGTPDEKLFF 14 TRBJ1-4 TRBV5-1
CSASLGGAHNEQFF 14 TRBJ2-1 TRBV20-1
CASSSLGQGTGANVLTF 17 TRBJ2-6 TRBV13
CASSPDYGANSPLHF 15 TRBJ1-6 TRBV12-3/TRBV12-4
CASSRDRGRGYTF 13 TRBJ1-2 TRBV7-8
CASSYSTGLANTEAFF 16 TRBJ1-1 TRBV6-6
CSVEGSRATVRIDTQYF 17 TRBJ2-3 TRBV29-1
CASSSNGGVSTDTQYF 16 TRBJ2-3 TRBV27
CATQNDWSSYNEQFF 15 TRBJ2-1 TRBV27
CASSFSGTGPSGQYF 15 TRBJ2-7 TRBV12-3/TRBV12-4
CATSDHRRSYGYTF 14 TRBJ1-2 TRBV24-1
CAWEGRMANTQYF 13 TRBJ2-3 TRBV30
CSARSQLGQGNSPLHF 16 TRBJ1-6 TRBV20-1
CASSRNPAGGPYNEQFF 17 TRBJ2-1 TRBV7-2
CASRRIPGPTYEQYF 15 TRBJ2-7 TRBV28
CASSQDAGDTYNEQFF 16 TRBJ2-1 TRBV4-1
CASSQVAGSETQYF 14 TRBJ2-5 TRBV18
CSATSGTIGTGELFF 15 TRBJ2-2 TRBV20-1
CAWALGAGANVLTF 14 TRBJ2-6 TRBV30
CASSYSAGYSYEQYF 15 TRBJ2-7 TRBV11-2